These 11 T cell receptor beta chains originate from one sample sequenced in a study of Graves' ophthalmopathy and Graves' hyperthyroidism. As the template, RNA transcripts were used to amplify TCR beta CDR3 regions. The first-round RT-PCR employed HTBI primers together with the Qiagen OneStep RT-PCR kit. A multiplex PCR was then performed as the second round. TCRdb redid the calling of the multiplex PCR reads with MiXCR, one entry per CDR3 protein. The sample holds fewer than 350,000 distinct CDR3 sequences; 15% to 20% are singletons and the top ten take over 9%. The material sequenced was peripheral blood. The receptor set was obtained from an adult man with Graves' ophthalmopathy.

This clonotype was counted only a few times. The chain has TRBV6-2 or TRBV6-3 and TRBJ2-7; 7 bases agree with TRBD1. This CDR3 spans 19 amino acids. Trimming removed 2 bases from V and 2 bases from J; junction bases left unmatched: 18. The germline CDR1 and CDR2 sequences are MNHEY and SVGEGT. CDR3 in DNA: TGTGCCAGCAGTTACAGTCCCCCCCCCAGGGGGATTAACCCCTACGAGCAGTACTTC. Protein: CASSYSPPPRGINPYEQYF.

This clonotype was observed many times. The chain combines TRBV27 with TRBJ1-2; possibly TRBD1 for D (6 bases). The CDR3 runs 14 residues. The V gene's germline CDR1 is MNHEY and CDR2 SMNVEV (reference sequence). Trimming removed 4 bases from V and 4 bases from J, with 13 bases in between. CDR3 nucleotides: TGTGCCAGCAGTTCAGGGACATCCATCTATGGCTACACCTTC. This codes for CASSSGTSIYGYTF.

In its sample, this clonotype was seen many times. The chain combines TRBV19 with TRBJ2-1, with TRBD2 identical over 10 bases. After removal of 7 bases from V and 9 bases from J, the junction contained 6 bases not matched to a gene. This CDR3 is 13 amino acids long. Germline CDR1 reads LNHDA; CDR2 reads SQIVND (reference sequence). The CDR3 sequence: CASTLLAGSEQFF. The CDR3 region has the DNA TGTGCCAGTACTTTACTAGCGGGGAGTGAGCAGTTCTTC.

This clonotype was detected a few times. In DNA form, the CDR3 reads TGCGCCAGCAGCTCCGGCATGGACAGCTCCTACGAGCAGTACTTC. Its translation is CASSSGMDSSYEQYF. The rearrangement uses TRBV5-1 and TRBJ2-7; D might be TRBD1 (6 bases). This CDR3 spans 15 amino acids. Germline V lookup: CDR1 SGHRS, CDR2 YFSETQ. Trimming took off 3 bases at V and 0 bases at J, with 13 bases between the two ends.

The chain carries TRBV6-2 or TRBV6-3 and TRBJ2-7; D not certain. Germline lookup yields CDR1 MNHEY and CDR2 SVGEGT. Trimming cost V 0 bases and J 0 bases, with 9 bases left between them. This CDR3 is 15 amino acids long. The CDR3 DNA reads as TGTGCCAGCAGTTACTCGCGGCTGAACTCCTACGAGCAGTACTTC. Protein sequence: CASSYSRLNSYEQYF.

For this clonotype: A much larger clone lies one base from this, so it may be a read error. The rearrangement uses TRBV3-1 and TRBJ2-7; 11 bases line up with TRBD2. The CDR3 sequence is 18 residues long. Germline lookup yields CDR1 LGHDT and CDR2 YNNKEL (reference sequence). The CDR3 nucleotides are TGTGCCCGCAGCCAAGATCGGGGACTAGCGGTGACGACCTACGAGCAGTACTTC. Protein sequence: CARSQDRGLAVTTYEQYF.

This sequence joins TRBV6-2 or TRBV6-3 and TRBJ1-5; a possible D gene is TRBD1 (5 bases). V was pared by 6 bases and J by 1 base, with 22 bases between. Germline V gene data show CDR1 as MNHEY and CDR2 as SVGEGT. CDR3 length: 18 residues. The CDR3: CASRHRDQGVVSNQPQHF. CDR3 nucleotide sequence: TGTGCCAGCAGACACCGTGACCAAGGGGTCGTAAGCAATCAGCCCCAGCATTTT.

This clonotype was seen at least ten times. V and J are TRBV20-1 and TRBJ2-7, with TRBD1 matching 7 bases. The CDR3 is 15 residues long. Germline V CDR1 and CDR2: DFQATT, SNEGSKA (reference sequence). Germline trimming cut 1 base from V and 5 bases from J; bases unmatched to any gene: 11. In DNA, the CDR3 is TGCAGTGCTAGAGCCCCCGACAGGGTGTCCCACGAGCAGTACTTC. Translated: CSARAPDRVSHEQYF.

This clonotype has at least ten counts. V gene TRBV14 combines with J gene TRBJ2-2; TRBD2 matches 11 bases. CDR1 is SGHDN, CDR2 FVKESK, per germline. Trimming removed 3 bases from V and 5 bases from J; junction bases left unmatched: 2. CDR3 length equals 15 residues. Here the CDR3 reads CASSQSSGGTGELFF. For the CDR3, the DNA is TGTGCCAGCAGCCAGTCTAGCGGGGGGACCGGGGAGCTGTTTTTT.

This clonotype was counted ten times or more. V gene TRBV6-6 combines with J gene TRBJ1-1, with D possibly being TRBD1 (6 bases). Trimming left V 4 bases short and J 1 base short, with 16 bases between. This CDR3 spans 16 amino acids. Germline values: CDR1 MNHNY, CDR2 SVGAGI (reference sequence). The CDR3, as DNA: TGTGCCAGCAGTTTACCGATAACAGGGACGAACACTGAAGCTTTCTTT. It yields the protein CASSLPITGTNTEAFF.

In this sample, this clonotype turned up many times. The rearrangement links TRBV5-6 to TRBJ1-1, with D possibly matching TRBD1 (6 bases). The V end lost 1 base, the J end lost 2 bases, and 21 bases lay between the germline ends. Germline assignment: CDR1 SGHDT and CDR2 YYEEEE. This CDR3 is built from 18 residues. The CDR3 DNA reads as TGTGCCAGCAGCTTGTTTGTTACCGGGACATCAATAAACACTGAAGCTTTCTTT. It codes for CASSLFVTGTSINTEAFF.